A single sample is the source of the 30 T cell receptor beta chains below, sequenced in a study of CD8 T cells in ankylosing spondylitis. Overall study findings and caveats: Apparently characteristic of ankylosing spondylitis blood was a TCR beta motif (about eight highly homologous variants).

TCRdb reprocessed the 5' RACE reads with MiXCR, giving one entry per CDR3 protein. The sample has more than 650,000 distinct CDR3 sequences; about an eighth are singletons. These receptors' antigens are unknown. Sequencing was done on a sample of blood, either unsorted or a sorted T cell fraction (not recorded which). These TCRs come from a male donor with ankylosing spondylitis.

This clonotype was observed at least ten times. V and J are TRBV5-1 and TRBJ2-1, with D perhaps matching TRBD2 (5 bases). This CDR3 region has 13 residues. With 2 bases removed from V and 4 bases from J, the gap between germline ends came to 7 bases. Germline V gene lookup returns CDR1 SGHRS and CDR2 YFSETQ. In DNA form, the CDR3 reads TGCGCCAGCAGCTTCGGGGATTACAATGAGCAGTTCTTC. This translates into CASSFGDYNEQFF.

This clonotype has a count of ten or more. The chain combines TRBV29-1 with TRBJ1-1; maybe TRBD1 (5 bases). CDR3 length: 13 amino acids. Germline V lookup: CDR1 SQVTM, CDR2 ANQGSEA. V lost 6 bases and J 0 bases, leaving 11 bases between the germline ends. The CDR3 region is CSVGTGMNTEAFF. In DNA, the CDR3 is TGCAGCGTAGGGACGGGAATGAACACTGAAGCTTTCTTT.

V usage is TRBV20-1 and J usage is TRBJ2-5; D tentatively fits TRBD1 or TRBD2 (5 bases each). The CDR3 spans 15 residues. From germline, CDR1 is DFQATT and CDR2 SNEGSKA (reference sequence). Trimming took off 5 bases at V and 5 bases at J, with 21 bases between the two ends. The CDR3 coding sequence is TGCAGTGCTCATAGGGCCGGGACCGCAGGGGAGACCCAGTACTTC. Amino acids: CSAHRAGTAGETQYF.

The rearrangement uses TRBV7-6 and TRBJ2-7; no clear D gene. From germline, CDR1 is SGHVS and CDR2 FNYEAQ. This CDR3 spans 13 amino acids. V was cut by 4 bases and J by 6 bases, with 13 bases left in between. CDR3 sequence: CASSSQILSEQYF. CDR3 in DNA: TGTGCCAGCAGCTCTCAAATCCTCTCCGAGCAGTACTTC.

The chain recombines TRBV29-1 with TRBJ2-1; TRBD2 aligns across 13 bases. The germline gives CDR1 SQVTM, CDR2 ANQGSEA. The CDR3 covers 13 residues. DNA of the CDR3: TGCGGAGGGGGGGGACTAGCGGGGTTTGAGCAGTTCTTC. Its translation is CGGGGLAGFEQFF.

V and J are TRBV7-2 and TRBJ2-1; TRBD1 matches at 7 bases. Germline lookup yields CDR1 SGHTA and CDR2 FQGNSA. J lost 8 bases, V lost 4 bases, and 8 bases had no gene match. The CDR3 covers 14 residues. CDR3 loop: CASSSVDRADEQFF. In nucleotides, the CDR3 is TGTGCCAGCAGCTCCGTTGACAGGGCTGATGAGCAGTTCTTC.

J is TRBJ2-1 and V is TRBV5-1, with D uncertain. CDR1 SGHRS and CDR2 YFSETQ come from the germline V gene. CDR3 size: 15 residues. V lost 4 bases and J lost 5, with 16 bases in between. CDR3 sequence reads: CASSPGRSSHNEQFF. For the CDR3, the DNA is TGCGCCAGCAGCCCTGGACGGTCTTCCCACAATGAGCAGTTCTTC. Complete variable domain (other parts from reference TRBV5-1 and TRBJ2-1): KAGVTQTPRYLIKTRGQQVTLSCSPISGHRSVSWYQQTPGQGLQFLFEYFSETQRNKGNFPGRFSGRQFSNSRSEMNVSTLELGDSALYLCASSPGRSSHNEQFFGPGTRLTVL.

The chain couples TRBV5-1 to TRBJ2-7, with TRBD1 identical over 8 bases. The CDR3 spans 15 residues. V lost 4 bases to trimming and J lost 1 base; unmatched junction nucleotides: 7. The germline V gene has CDR1 SGHRS and CDR2 YFSETQ. The CDR3 here is CASSAPGQASYEQYF. CDR3 nucleotide sequence: TGCGCCAGCAGCGCACCGGGACAGGCTTCCTACGAGCAGTACTTC.

This clonotype showed up just a few times. V is TRBV4-3 and J is TRBJ2-5, with 10 bases identical to TRBD2. This CDR3 contains 15 residues. Trimming cost V 1 base and J 4 bases; bases outside gene matches: 3. CDR1 and CDR2 (germline): LGHNA, YSLEER. CDR3 DNA: TGCGCCAGCAGCCAAGCCGGGACTAGCGCAGAGACCCAGTACTTC. It specifies CASSQAGTSAETQYF.

In this sample, this clonotype turned up a few times. This chain uses TRBV3-1 with TRBJ2-1; 9 nucleotides align to TRBD2. The CDR3 has 14 amino acids. V was clipped by 4 bases and J by 6 bases; unmatched bases: 4. Germline V gene data show CDR1 as LGHDT and CDR2 as YNNKEL (reference sequence). The chain's CDR3 is CASSLRAGGNEQFF. Here the CDR3 DNA reads TGTGCCAGCAGCCTCCGAGCGGGGGGCAATGAGCAGTTCTTC.

The CDR3 region is CASRQNPLSTDTQYF. The CDR3 DNA follows: TGTGCCAGCAGACAGAACCCCCTGAGTACAGATACGCAGTATTTT. The chain carries TRBV6-1 and TRBJ2-3; D is uncertain. CDR3 length equals 15 residues. Germline CDR1 is MNHNS and CDR2 is SASEGT. The V and J ends lost 6 bases and 3 bases respectively, with 16 bases between them.

This clonotype has ten or more counts. The chain links TRBV7-2 to TRBJ2-7, with D perhaps TRBD1 (6 bases). The CDR3 loop spans 14 amino acids. The V gene's germline CDR1 is SGHTA and CDR2 FQGNSA. The ends were cut back, 2 bases at V and 3 bases at J, with 11 bases in the middle. CDR3 bases: TGTGCCAGCAGCTTATGGGACAAATACTACGAGCAGTACTTC. It codes for CASSLWDKYYEQYF.

This clonotype was seen repeatedly, ten times or more. V gene TRBV12-3 or TRBV12-4 combines with J gene TRBJ1-4; a possible D gene is TRBD1 (6 bases). The CDR3 sequence is 14 residues long. V was clipped by 6 bases and J by 3 bases, with 11 bases between them. The CDR3, as DNA: TGTGCCAGCAGGAGGACAGTACCTAATGAAAAACTGTTTTTT. Its protein product is CASRRTVPNEKLFF.

This clonotype was observed at least ten times. V and J are TRBV20-1 and TRBJ2-7; D unclear. This CDR3 has 16 residues. The V gene lost 5 bases and the J gene lost 4 bases, with 24 bases spanning the gap. Looked up from germline, CDR1 is DFQATT and CDR2 is SNEGSKA (reference sequence). As DNA, the CDR3 is TGCAGTGCTCACCGCCTGGAGTCCCAAGTAACGTACGAGCAGTACTTC. Protein product: CSAHRLESQVTYEQYF.

This clonotype was seen a handful of times. This sequence joins TRBV20-1 and TRBJ1-1; TRBD1 matches 7 bases. Germline loops: CDR1 DFQATT, CDR2 SNEGSKA (reference sequence). V lost 5 bases to trimming and J lost 11 bases; unmatched junction nucleotides: 11. The CDR3 totals 12 residues. Here the CDR3 DNA reads TGCAGTGCTCGTGACAGGGAGGGTAAGGCTTTCTTT. This gives the protein CSARDREGKAFF.

The chain links TRBV20-1 to TRBJ2-3, with 8 bases lining up with TRBD1. V trimming: 6 bases; J trimming: 5 bases; junction bases outside the gene matches: 13. Germline V CDR1 and CDR2: DFQATT, SNEGSKA (reference sequence). The CDR3 contains 15 residues. In nucleotides, the CDR3 is TGCAGTGCAACCTCGACAGGGGTGGTAAGAGATACGCAGTATTTT. Encoded protein: CSATSTGVVRDTQYF.

This clonotype was found many times. V gene TRBV5-1 combines with J gene TRBJ2-3, with D uncertain. V shed 3 bases and J shed 0 bases, with 5 bases lying between them. CDR1 and CDR2 (germline): SGHRS, YFSETQ. CDR3 length: 13 residues. Here the CDR3 reads CASSSYSTDTQYF. Written as DNA, the CDR3 is TGCGCCAGCAGCTCATACAGCACAGATACGCAGTATTTT.

As concerns this clonotype: This may be a read error: a much more frequent sequence differs by one nucleotide. The chain is built from TRBV29-1 and TRBJ1-2; a possible D gene is TRBD1 (6 bases). The CDR3 runs 11 residues. CDR1 is SQVTM, CDR2 ANQGSEA, per germline. V gave up 5 bases and J gave up 4 bases, with 8 bases separating them. CDR3 in DNA: TGCAGCGTTTGGACAGTCTATGGCTACACCTTC. This encodes CSVWTVYGYTF.

The rearrangement links TRBV11-2 to TRBJ2-7, with 9 bases lining up with TRBD1. This CDR3 spans 16 amino acids. In germline, CDR1 is SGHAT, CDR2 FQNNGV. Unmatched junction bases numbered 15, after V lost 7 bases and J lost 5 bases. CDR3 amino acids: CASNILRDRVFDEQYF. The CDR3 DNA sequence: TGTGCCAGCAACATTTTACGGGACAGGGTCTTCGACGAGCAGTACTTC.

The J gene is TRBJ2-1, the V gene TRBV12-3 or TRBV12-4, with TRBD2 matching over 10 bases. The CDR3 consists of 16 residues. Trimming removed 4 bases from V and 3 bases from J; junction bases left unmatched: 6. CDR3 DNA: TGTGCCAGCAGTTCGACCCTAGCGGGGGACTACAATGAGCAGTTCTTC. This sequence encodes CASSSTLAGDYNEQFF.

V is TRBV7-2 and J is TRBJ2-1, with 7 bases identical to TRBD2. Germline trimming cut 7 bases from V and 6 bases from J; bases unmatched to any gene: 3. The germline V gene has CDR1 SGHTA and CDR2 FQGNSA. This CDR3 comprises 12 residues. The CDR3 coding sequence is TGTGCCAGCAAACCGGGAGGCAATGAGCAGTTCTTC. Its protein product is CASKPGGNEQFF. Variable domain in full (rest from reference TRBV7-2 and TRBJ2-1): GAGVSQSPSNKVTEKGKDVELRCDPISGHTALYWYRQSLGQGLEFLIYFQGNSAPDKSGLPSDRFSAERTGGSVSTLTIQRTQQEDSAVYLCASKPGGNEQFFGPGTRLTVL.

This clonotype occurred many times. The chain carries TRBV12-3 or TRBV12-4 and TRBJ2-7; no firm D call. V was shortened by 6 bases and J by 0 bases, with 15 bases between the two germline ends. The CDR3 is made up of 15 amino acids. The DNA for the CDR3 is TGTGCCAGCAGGGCTGGGCTCGCCAGCTCCTACGAGCAGTACTTC. This gives the protein CASRAGLASSYEQYF.

This sequence joins TRBV20-1 and TRBJ2-2, with D possibly TRBD2 on 5 matching bases. With 3 bases removed from V and 1 base from J, the gap between germline ends came to 18 bases. The germline CDR1 and CDR2 sequences are DFQATT and SNEGSKA (reference sequence). The CDR3 is made up of 17 amino acids. Written as DNA, the CDR3 is TGCAGTGCTAGGCCCGCCACGATCCGGGGGAACACCGGGGAGCTGTTTTTT. Its translation is CSARPATIRGNTGELFF.

The chain couples TRBV27 to TRBJ1-2, with 10 bases identical to TRBD1. CDR3 length equals 14 residues. Germline CDR1 and CDR2: MNHEY and SMNVEV (reference sequence). The junction had 2 bases not matched to a gene; V was cut back by 1 base and J by 6 bases. The CDR3 bases are TGTGCCAGCAGTTTATTTGGGACAGGGGATGGCTACACCTTC. Translation: CASSLFGTGDGYTF.

This clonotype was observed a handful of times. This chain uses TRBV20-1 with TRBJ2-6; D is uncertain. The CDR3 loop spans 14 amino acids. The V end lost 3 bases, the J end lost 6 bases, and 12 bases lay between the germline ends. Germline lookup yields CDR1 DFQATT and CDR2 SNEGSKA (reference sequence). CDR3 DNA: TGCAGTGCTAGCCTCCCGTCCGCGGCCAACGTCCTGACTTTC. Translating gives CSASLPSAANVLTF.

There are a few counts of this clonotype. V usage is TRBV20-1 and J usage is TRBJ1-1, with TRBD1 matching over 9 bases. The germline gives CDR1 DFQATT, CDR2 SNEGSKA (reference sequence). Germline trimming cut 6 bases from V and 3 bases from J; bases unmatched to any gene: 11. The CDR3 consists of 15 residues. The CDR3 here is CSAPGTGSVYTEAFF. In DNA form, the CDR3 reads TGCAGTGCCCCCGGGACAGGGAGTGTGTACACTGAAGCTTTCTTT.

The V and J genes are TRBV25-1 and TRBJ1-1; tentative D call: TRBD1 (5 bases). This CDR3 comprises 12 residues. Germline assignment: CDR1 MGHDK and CDR2 SYGVNS. Trimming removed 8 bases from V and 7 bases from J, with 14 bases in between. CDR3 residues: CASGRDALEAFF. The CDR3 nucleotides are TGTGCCAGCGGCCGGGACGCCCTTGAAGCTTTCTTT. The variable domain in full, with the rest retrieved from reference TRBV25-1 and TRBJ1-1, is EADIYQTPRYLVIGTGKKITLECSQTMGHDKMYWYQQDPGMELHLIHYSYGVNSTEKGDLSSESTVSRIRTEHFPLTLESARPSHTSQYLCASGRDALEAFFGQGTRLTVV.

This clonotype was seen at least ten times. The chain recombines TRBV9 with TRBJ2-5, with TRBD1 as a possible D gene (6 bases). CDR1 and CDR2 from the germline V gene are SGDLS and YYNGEE. The CDR3 has 14 amino acids. Trimming took off 1 base at V and 3 bases at J, with 10 bases between the two ends. The CDR3 coding sequence is TGTGCCAGCAGCGTACAGGGGCGGGAAGAGACCCAGTACTTC. Protein product: CASSVQGREETQYF.

The V call is TRBV7-8, the J call TRBJ2-5; D possibly corresponds to TRBD2 (5 bases). Looked up from germline, CDR1 is SGHVS and CDR2 is FQNEAQ. This CDR3 contains 13 residues. V lost 5 bases and J lost 2, with 9 bases in between. CDR3 loop: CASSLREQETQYF. The CDR3 DNA reads as TGTGCCAGCAGCCTCCGGGAACAAGAGACCCAGTACTTC.

The chain joins TRBV20-1 to TRBJ2-5, with D perhaps matching TRBD1 (5 bases). Germline V lookup: CDR1 DFQATT, CDR2 SNEGSKA (reference sequence). The CDR3 contains 16 residues. V lost 3 bases and J 4 bases, leaving 21 bases between the germline ends. CDR3 nucleotides: TGCAGTGCTAGTGCGACAGCCCGAGAAGGATTAGAGACCCAGTACTTC. Its translation is CSASATAREGLETQYF.